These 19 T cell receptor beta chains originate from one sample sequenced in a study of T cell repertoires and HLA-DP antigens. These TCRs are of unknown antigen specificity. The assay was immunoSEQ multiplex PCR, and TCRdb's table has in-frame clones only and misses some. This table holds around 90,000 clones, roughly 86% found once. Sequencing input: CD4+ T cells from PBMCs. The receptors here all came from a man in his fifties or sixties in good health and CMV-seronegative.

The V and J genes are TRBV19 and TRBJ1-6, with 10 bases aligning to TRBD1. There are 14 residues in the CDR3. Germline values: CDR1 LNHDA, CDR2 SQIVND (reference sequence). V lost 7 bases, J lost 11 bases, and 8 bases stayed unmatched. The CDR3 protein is CASTPGQGLPPLHF. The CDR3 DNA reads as TGTGCCAGTACTCCGGGACAGGGGCTGCCACCCCTCCACTTT.

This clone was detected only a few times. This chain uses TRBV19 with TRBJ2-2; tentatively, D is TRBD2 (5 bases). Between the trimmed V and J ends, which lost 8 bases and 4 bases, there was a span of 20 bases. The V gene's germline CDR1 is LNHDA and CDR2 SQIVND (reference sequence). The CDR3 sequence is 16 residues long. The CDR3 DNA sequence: TGTGCCAGTCGGGGATCGGTTGGAAGGAGCACCGGGGAGCTGTTTTTT. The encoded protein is CASRGSVGRSTGELFF.

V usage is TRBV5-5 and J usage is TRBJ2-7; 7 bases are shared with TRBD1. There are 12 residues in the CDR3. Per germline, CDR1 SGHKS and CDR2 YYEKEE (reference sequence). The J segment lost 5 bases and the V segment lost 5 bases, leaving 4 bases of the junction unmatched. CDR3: CASRFDRDEQYF. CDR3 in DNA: TGTGCCAGCAGATTTGACAGGGACGAGCAGTACTTC.

The CDR3 sequence is CASSLGTGGIETQYF. The CDR3 DNA follows: TGTGCCAGCAGCTTAGGGACAGGGGGCATAGAGACCCAGTACTTC. The chain combines TRBV7-3 with TRBJ2-5; TRBD1 matches 12 bases. V dropped 2 bases and J dropped 4; count of bases not matched to a gene: 2. The germline V gene has CDR1 SGHTA and CDR2 FQGTGA. This CDR3 is 15 amino acids long.

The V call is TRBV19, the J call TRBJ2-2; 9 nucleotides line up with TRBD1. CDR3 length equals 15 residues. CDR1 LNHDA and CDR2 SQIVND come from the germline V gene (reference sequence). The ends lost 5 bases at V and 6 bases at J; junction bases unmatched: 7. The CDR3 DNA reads TGTGCCAGTAGTGTGGGACAGGGCTTCCCCGGGGAGCTGTTTTTT. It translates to CASSVGQGFPGELFF.

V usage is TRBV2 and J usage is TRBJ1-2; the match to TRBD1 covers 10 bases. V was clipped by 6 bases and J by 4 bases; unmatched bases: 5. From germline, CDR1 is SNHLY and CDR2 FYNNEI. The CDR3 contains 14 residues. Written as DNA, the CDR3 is TGTGCCAGCAGAAGGGACAGGGGATCCTATGGCTACACCTTC. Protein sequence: CASRRDRGSYGYTF.

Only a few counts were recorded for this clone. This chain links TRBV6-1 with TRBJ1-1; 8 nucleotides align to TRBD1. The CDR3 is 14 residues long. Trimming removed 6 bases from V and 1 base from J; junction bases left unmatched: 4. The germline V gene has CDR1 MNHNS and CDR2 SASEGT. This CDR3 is CASRTGDENTEAFF. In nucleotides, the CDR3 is TGTGCCAGCAGGACAGGGGACGAGAACACTGAAGCTTTCTTT.

The CDR3 spells CASSPPSGRGETQYF. CDR3 sequence (DNA): TGTGCCAGCTCACCACCCTCTGGGAGAGGGGAGACCCAGTACTTC. The genes are TRBV18 and TRBJ2-5; a weak D match, TRBD2 (5 bases). Trimming took 0 bases from V and 5 from J, leaving 13 bases between them. The CDR3 contains 15 residues. Germline V gene lookup returns CDR1 KGHSH and CDR2 LQKENI.

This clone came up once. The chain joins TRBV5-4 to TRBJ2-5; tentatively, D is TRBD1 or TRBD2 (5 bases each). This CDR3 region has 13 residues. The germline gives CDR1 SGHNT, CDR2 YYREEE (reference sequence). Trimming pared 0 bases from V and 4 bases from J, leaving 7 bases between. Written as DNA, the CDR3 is TGTGCCAGCAGCTTGGGAGGGACAGAGACCCAGTACTTC. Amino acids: CASSLGGTETQYF.

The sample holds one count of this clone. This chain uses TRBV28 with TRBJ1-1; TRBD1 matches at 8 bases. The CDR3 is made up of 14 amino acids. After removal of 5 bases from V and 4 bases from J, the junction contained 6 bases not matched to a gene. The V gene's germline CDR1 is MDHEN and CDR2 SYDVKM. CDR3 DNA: TGTGCCAGCAGTATACCGGACAGGGTCACTGAAGCTTTCTTT. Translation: CASSIPDRVTEAFF.

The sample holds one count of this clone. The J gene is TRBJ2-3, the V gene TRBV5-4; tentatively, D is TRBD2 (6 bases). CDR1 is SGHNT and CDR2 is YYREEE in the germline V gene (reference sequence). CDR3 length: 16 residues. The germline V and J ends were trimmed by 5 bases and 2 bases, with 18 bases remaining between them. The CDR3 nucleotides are TGTGCCAGCAGTTCCTCCAGGCGGGGAGACACAGATACGCAGTATTTT. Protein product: CASSSSRRGDTDTQYF.

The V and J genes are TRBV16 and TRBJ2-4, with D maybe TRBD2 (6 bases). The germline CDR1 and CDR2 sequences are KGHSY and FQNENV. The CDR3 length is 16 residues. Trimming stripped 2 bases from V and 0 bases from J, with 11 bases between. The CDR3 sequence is CASSQAGTLAKNIQYF. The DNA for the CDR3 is TGTGCCAGCAGCCAAGCCGGGACTTTAGCCAAAAACATTCAGTACTTC.

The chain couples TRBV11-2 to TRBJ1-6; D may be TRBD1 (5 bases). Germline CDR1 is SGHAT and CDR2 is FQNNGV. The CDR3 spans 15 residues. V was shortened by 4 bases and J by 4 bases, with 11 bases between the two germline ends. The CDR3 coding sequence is TGTGCCAGCAGCTCCCAGGGCGGGTATAATTCACCCCTCCACTTT. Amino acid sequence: CASSSQGGYNSPLHF.

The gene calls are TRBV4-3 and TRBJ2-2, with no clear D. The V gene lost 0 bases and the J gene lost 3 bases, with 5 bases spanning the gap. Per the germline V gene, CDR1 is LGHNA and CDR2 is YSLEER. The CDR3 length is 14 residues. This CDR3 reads CASSQEVYTGELFF. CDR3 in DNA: TGCGCCAGCAGCCAAGAAGTCTACACCGGGGAGCTGTTTTTT.

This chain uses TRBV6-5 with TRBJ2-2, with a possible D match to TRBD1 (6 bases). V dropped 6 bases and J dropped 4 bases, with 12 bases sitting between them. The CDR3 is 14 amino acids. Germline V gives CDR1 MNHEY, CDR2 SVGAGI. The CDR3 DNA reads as TGTGCCAGCAGACCCGGACAGATCACCGGGGAGCTGTTTTTT. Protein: CASRPGQITGELFF.

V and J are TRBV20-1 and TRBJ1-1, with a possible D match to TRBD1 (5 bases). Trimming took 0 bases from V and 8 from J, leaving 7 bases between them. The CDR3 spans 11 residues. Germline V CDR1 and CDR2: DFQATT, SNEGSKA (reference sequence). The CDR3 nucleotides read TGCAGTGCTAGAGATAGGACAGAAGCTTTCTTT. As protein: CSARDRTEAFF.

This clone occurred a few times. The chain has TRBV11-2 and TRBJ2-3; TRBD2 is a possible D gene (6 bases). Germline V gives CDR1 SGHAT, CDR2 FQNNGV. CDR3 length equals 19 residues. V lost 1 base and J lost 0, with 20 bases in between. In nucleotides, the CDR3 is TGTGCCAGCAGCTTAGGTCACCCGTTCGGCGGGGTTAGCACAGATACGCAGTATTTT. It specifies CASSLGHPFGGVSTDTQYF.

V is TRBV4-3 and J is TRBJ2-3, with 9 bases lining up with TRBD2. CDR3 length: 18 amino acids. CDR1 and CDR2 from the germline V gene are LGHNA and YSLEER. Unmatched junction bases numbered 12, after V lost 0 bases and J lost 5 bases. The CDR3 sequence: CASSQDRGAGGPQDTQYF. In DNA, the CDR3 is TGCGCCAGCAGCCAAGATAGAGGGGCGGGGGGGCCACAAGATACGCAGTATTTT.

CDR3 sequence (DNA): TGTGCCAGCAGTTACGCCTTCTACGAGCAGTACTTC. Its translation: CASSYAFYEQYF. This chain joins TRBV6-8 and TRBJ2-7; no definite D call. V lost 2 bases and J lost 3, with 5 bases in between. Looked up from germline, CDR1 is MNHGY and CDR2 is SAAAGT. The CDR3 contains 12 residues.